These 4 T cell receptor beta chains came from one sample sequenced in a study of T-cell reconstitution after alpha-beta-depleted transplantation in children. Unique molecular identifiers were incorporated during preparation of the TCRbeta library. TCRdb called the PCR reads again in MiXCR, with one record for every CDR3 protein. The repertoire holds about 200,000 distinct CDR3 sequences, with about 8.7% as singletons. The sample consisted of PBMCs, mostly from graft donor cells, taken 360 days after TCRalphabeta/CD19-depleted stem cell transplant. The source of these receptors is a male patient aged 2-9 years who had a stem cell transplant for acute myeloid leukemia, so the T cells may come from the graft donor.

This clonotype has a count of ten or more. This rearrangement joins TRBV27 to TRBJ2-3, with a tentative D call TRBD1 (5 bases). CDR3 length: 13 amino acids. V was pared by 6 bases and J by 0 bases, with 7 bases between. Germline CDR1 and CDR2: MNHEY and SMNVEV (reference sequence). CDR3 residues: CASRWGSTDTQYF. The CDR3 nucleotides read TGTGCCAGCAGATGGGGCAGCACAGATACGCAGTATTTT.

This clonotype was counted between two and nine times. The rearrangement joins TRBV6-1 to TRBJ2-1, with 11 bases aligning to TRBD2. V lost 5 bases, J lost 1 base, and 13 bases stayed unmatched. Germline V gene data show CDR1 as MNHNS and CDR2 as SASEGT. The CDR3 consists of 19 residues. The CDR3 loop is CASSNLAGGPLRSYNEQFF. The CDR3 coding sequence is TGTGCCAGCAGTAATCTAGCGGGGGGCCCCCTCCGGTCCTACAATGAGCAGTTCTTC.

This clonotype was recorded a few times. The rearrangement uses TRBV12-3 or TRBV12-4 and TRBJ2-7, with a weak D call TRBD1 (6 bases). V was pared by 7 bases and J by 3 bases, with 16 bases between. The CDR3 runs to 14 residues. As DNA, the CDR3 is TGTGCCAGCACCCCCCGGGACAAGTACTACGAGCAGTACTTC. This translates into CASTPRDKYYEQYF.

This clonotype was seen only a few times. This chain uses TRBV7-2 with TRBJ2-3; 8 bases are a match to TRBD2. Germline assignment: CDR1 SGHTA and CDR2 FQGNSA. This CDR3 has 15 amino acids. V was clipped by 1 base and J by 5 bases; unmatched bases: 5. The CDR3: CASSLVAGGLDTQYF. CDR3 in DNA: TGTGCCAGCAGCTTAGTTGCGGGGGGTCTAGATACGCAGTATTTT.